These 10 T cell receptor beta chains originate from one sample sequenced in a study of blood T cell repertoires in COVID-19. Produced via immunoSEQ multiplex PCR; TCRdb's table is partial and in-frame only. The sample has about 160,000 clones, roughly 83% seen once. Sequencing was done on a sample of peripheral blood. These receptors came from a woman over 75 with active or convalescent COVID-19.

The chain couples TRBV2 to TRBJ1-1; D unclear. This CDR3 has 13 amino acids. From germline, CDR1 is SNHLY and CDR2 FYNNEI. Trimming left V 4 bases short and J 0 bases short, with 6 bases between. This CDR3 is CASSGGMNTEAFF. CDR3 coding DNA: TGTGCCAGCAGTGGAGGGATGAACACTGAAGCTTTCTTT.

This clone was seen only a few times. The rearrangement joins TRBV29-1 to TRBJ1-2; weak D call: TRBD1 (5 bases). Germline lookup yields CDR1 SQVTM and CDR2 ANQGSEA. The CDR3 runs to 12 residues. Trimming cost V 7 bases and J 6 bases, with 15 bases left between them. CDR3 in DNA: TGCAGCGCCCGGACGGGACTTGATGGCTACACCTTC. It encodes CSARTGLDGYTF.

The chain is built from TRBV9 and TRBJ1-3; perhaps TRBD1 as D (6 bases). Germline V gene lookup returns CDR1 SGDLS and CDR2 YYNGEE. The CDR3 covers 15 residues. V shed 0 bases and J shed 4 bases, with 11 bases lying between them. CDR3 nucleotide sequence: TGTGCCAGCAGCGTAGCAGGGGTAGGAGGAAACACCATATATTTT. As protein: CASSVAGVGGNTIYF.

The rearrangement uses TRBV4-1 and TRBJ1-1, with 8 bases fitting TRBD1. In germline, CDR1 is MGHRA, CDR2 YSYEKL. The CDR3 totals 14 residues. J was trimmed by 5 bases and V by 3 bases; bases with no gene match: 5. For the CDR3, the DNA is TGCGCCAGCAGCCATGACAGGGGAGGAACTGAAGCTTTCTTT. Translated, it gives CASSHDRGGTEAFF.

The chain is built from TRBV6-6 and TRBJ1-1; D remains unclear. Trimming stripped 3 bases from V and 0 bases from J, with 8 bases between. The CDR3 sequence is 14 residues long. CDR1 and CDR2 from the germline V gene are MNHNY and SVGAGI (reference sequence). The CDR3 sequence: CASSYMEMNTEAFF. The DNA for the CDR3 is TGTGCCAGCAGTTATATGGAGATGAACACTGAAGCTTTCTTT.

V usage is TRBV7-2 and J usage is TRBJ2-3, with 7 bases that match TRBD2. This CDR3 has 15 residues. Germline loops: CDR1 SGHTA, CDR2 FQGNSA. After removal of 5 bases from V and 2 bases from J, the junction contained 7 bases not matched to a gene. The CDR3 here is CASSPWGGITDTQYF. As DNA, the CDR3 is TGTGCCAGCAGCCCGTGGGGGGGGATCACAGATACGCAGTATTTT.

J is TRBJ1-1 and V is TRBV5-1; 11 positions agree with TRBD1. V lost 3 bases and J lost 1; bases outside the gene matches: 8. This CDR3 comprises 17 residues. Germline V gene sequence: CDR1 SGHRS, CDR2 YFSETQ. The CDR3: CASSSGTGGFGNTEAFF. The CDR3 coding sequence is TGCGCCAGCAGCTCCGGGACAGGGGGGTTTGGGAACACTGAAGCTTTCTTT.

The rearrangement links TRBV7-2 to TRBJ2-7; 7 nucleotides agree with TRBD1. V gave up 1 base and J gave up 4 bases; unmatched junction bases: 7. CDR1 and CDR2 (germline): SGHTA, FQGNSA. CDR3 length: 15 residues. The DNA for the CDR3 is TGTGCCAGCAGCTTAGAGGCAGGGGGTGTTTACGAGCAGTACTTC. Protein product: CASSLEAGGVYEQYF.

The V gene is TRBV25-1, the J gene TRBJ1-6, with TRBD1 as a possible D gene (5 bases). This CDR3 has 14 amino acids. Germline loops: CDR1 MGHDK, CDR2 SYGVNS. Trimming cost V 6 bases and J 7 bases, with 13 bases left between them. The CDR3 reads CASSRDSYNSPLHF. CDR3 sequence (DNA): TGTGCCAGCAGCCGCGACAGCTACAATTCACCCCTCCACTTT.

The genes are TRBV2 and TRBJ1-6, with D uncertain. V lost 1 base to trimming and J lost 9 bases, with 13 bases between them. Germline assignment: CDR1 SNHLY and CDR2 FYNNEI. The CDR3 length is 15 residues. CDR3 nucleotides: TGTGCCAGCAGTGAAGGGCAGGCGATTATTTCACCCCTCCACTTT. Encoded protein: CASSEGQAIISPLHF.